This T cell receptor beta chain was recorded in a study of beta chain features in type 1 diabetes (dated by TCRdb to 2017 to 2018). At the level of the whole study: No differences in mean age, gender distribution, total cell number or subset yield were found between patients and healthy donors. The study compared TCRB repertoires of sorted circulating CD4+ T cell subsets between recently diagnosed type 1 diabetes patients and matched healthy donors. A total of roughly 100 million sorted cells were examined across all samples, and the number of cells per subset was strongly correlated with RNA yield. Naive and central memory subsets were obtained from all 30 or so donors, but regulatory and stem cell-like memory subsets were isolated from only 8 patients and roughly 8 healthy donors.

All of the isolated RNA was reverse transcribed with the High Capacity cDNA Reverse Transcription Kit, so expressed TCRB transcripts were sequenced. Naive, central memory and regulatory T cell samples underwent deep immunoSEQ sequencing, averaging approximately 3.5 million total reads per sample. Sorted cells were lysed in RLT buffer, and RNA was extracted using DNase-treated RNeasy Micro or Mini kits according to cell number. To prevent cross-contamination, every cell subset was processed on its own, while patient and healthy donor samples were processed together. TCRB sequences were amplified from cDNA with the immunoSEQ multiplex PCR, producing 87-bp fragments spanning the CDR3 region. Sequencing of the amplicons was done on the Illumina HiSeq platform. Per the authors' processing: PCR bias was computationally corrected using synthetic template baselines, reads within Hamming distance 2 were collapsed, and singletons that could not be merged were discarded. Reads were aligned against IMGT to assign V, D and J genes, CDR3 length and insertions or deletions at six rearrangement sites. Within each subset, clonotype counts were normalized to sorted cell number, after which true diversity and Gini coefficients were computed with the tcR R package. The overlap coefficient, calculated on TCRB nucleotide sequences, was used to quantify repertoire sharing. TCRdb took over this immuneACCESS table, retaining in-frame rearrangements with V and J assigned. Such tables are incomplete; in checked studies, under half of the missing clones stem from an unresolved V gene, and the remainder is unexplained. Clone size and V and J calls were adopted from that table, with D and trimming inferred from the DNA. This sample gives fewer than 400,000 clones in total; approximately 8% of them show up just once. Approximately 0.44% of the sample rests with the top ten.

CDR1 and CDR2, looked up from the germline V gene, are LGHNA and YNFKEQ. The CDR3 numbers 14 residues from cysteine through phenylalanine. Only the CDR3 portion is preserved as DNA: 42 bases, with reading frame beginning at the first base. About this clone: The specificity of this receptor is unknown. Per-base qualities were not stored, and no clone one base away is much larger.

From each donor, a single peripheral blood sample of approximately 110 mL on average was drawn into heparinised tubes. A BD FACSAria II and a panel including CD45RO, CCR7, CD25, CD127, CD95 and CD27 were used to sort naive, central memory, regulatory and stem cell-like memory CD4+ T cells. Every sorted population had a purity above 95%. PBMCs were separated immediately by Lymphoprep density gradient centrifugation and were stained directly, without being cultured. To minimize batch effects, samples were stained and sorted in pairs, one healthy donor with one patient per experiment. Overall results and qualifications from the work: Naive, central memory and regulatory TCRB repertoires appeared more similar among patients than among healthy donors. Only small numbers of individuals were included in the HLA sub-analyses, which left unresolved whether HLA type had any influence on TCRB rearrangement. Because cDNA was sequenced instead of genomic DNA, activated cells with high expression could be over-represented, although the groups did not differ in activation or CD3 levels. Fewer insertions and more nucleotide deletions at VDJ recombination sites were observed in patients with type 1 diabetes, implying thymic rearrangement abnormalities. PCR may preferentially amplify shorter templates, but because patient and control samples were amplified and corrected together, any resulting skew would affect both groups equally. Type 1 diabetes patients showed a moderate but significant shortening of TCRB CDR3 length in all four CD4+ subsets.

Recombination linked TRBV4-2 to TRBJ2-5, with the D gene uncertain. The J call is doubtful: the DNA matches TRBJ2-7 better. The sequencing sample was made of central memory CD4+ T cells from blood. This sequence originates from a woman younger than 30 in good health. The DNA is as follows: TGTGCCAGCAGCCCCTCGATGGTAGCTGGCGAGCAGTACTTC. Its protein product is CASSPSMVAGEQYF.